The 27 T cell receptor beta chains below come from one sample, sequenced in a study of blood T cell repertoires in COVID-19. The protocol was immunoSEQ multiplex PCR, while the TCRdb copy is restricted to in-frame clones and leaves out a portion. The repertoire has 200,000 to 250,000 clones, about 88% of them found once; the top ten carry roughly 2.5%. The sequenced sample consisted of peripheral blood. The receptors originated from a woman aged 55-69 years with acute or convalescent COVID-19.

This clone appeared once. As DNA, the CDR3 is TGTGCCAGCAGGTTGTCGGGGGGGCCTTTGGAAAAACTGTTTTTT. It codes for CASRLSGGPLEKLFF. The chain carries TRBV27 and TRBJ1-4; possibly TRBD1 for D (6 bases). The germline V gene encodes CDR1 MNHEY and CDR2 SMNVEV (reference sequence). With 6 bases removed from V and 8 bases from J, the gap between germline ends came to 19 bases. The CDR3 loop spans 15 amino acids.

The rearrangement joins TRBV19 to TRBJ2-1, with TRBD2 matching 7 bases. V lost 6 bases, J lost 2 bases, and 7 bases stayed unmatched. Germline V CDR1 and CDR2: LNHDA, SQIVND (reference sequence). The CDR3 has 15 amino acids. The CDR3 is CASSSLGGAYNEQFF. The CDR3 coding sequence is TGTGCCAGTAGCTCCTTGGGGGGGGCCTACAATGAGCAGTTCTTC.

The CDR3 sequence: CASSLRLSRGTQYF. In DNA, the CDR3 is TGTGCCAGCAGCTTAAGGTTGTCCCGGGGGACCCAGTACTTC. This chain connects TRBV11-2 to TRBJ2-5; TRBD2 might be the D (5 bases). Germline V lookup: CDR1 SGHAT, CDR2 FQNNGV. The CDR3 length is 14 residues. V was trimmed by 2 bases and J by 7 bases, leaving 14 bases between them.

The rearrangement links TRBV30 to TRBJ1-5; D call uncertain. The CDR3 contains 13 residues. Trimming pared 0 bases from V and 6 bases from J, leaving 9 bases between. The germline CDR1 and CDR2 sequences are GTSNPN and SVGIG (reference sequence). The CDR3 sequence: CAWSVTSGQPQHF. The CDR3 DNA is TGTGCCTGGAGTGTCACTTCGGGTCAGCCCCAGCATTTT.

This rearrangement joins TRBV24-1 to TRBJ2-3, with D possibly matching TRBD2 (6 bases). CDR1 is KGHDR, CDR2 SFDVKD, per germline. CDR3 size: 17 residues. V gave up 1 base and J gave up 4 bases, with 17 bases separating them. For the CDR3, the DNA is TGTGCCACCAGTGATTTTAGGCTAGCGCTGGGAGCAGATACGCAGTATTTT. This sequence encodes CATSDFRLALGADTQYF.

This chain links TRBV5-1 with TRBJ2-1; TRBD2 matches at 8 bases. The CDR3 totals 14 residues. Germline V lookup: CDR1 SGHRS, CDR2 YFSETQ. V gave up 4 bases and J gave up 8 bases; unmatched junction bases: 8. The CDR3 protein is CASSPGTSMDEQFF. CDR3 nucleotide sequence: TGCGCCAGCAGCCCCGGGACTAGTATGGATGAGCAGTTCTTC.

V is TRBV9 and J is TRBJ2-2; D is possibly TRBD1 (5 bases). The V end lost 4 bases, the J end lost 1 base, and 5 bases lay between the germline ends. Germline V gives CDR1 SGDLS, CDR2 YYNGEE. This CDR3 contains 13 residues. The DNA for the CDR3 is TGTGCCAGCAGCCAGGGGAACACCGGGGAGCTGTTTTTT. Protein product: CASSQGNTGELFF.

The chain links TRBV6-4 to TRBJ2-3; 9 bases agree with TRBD2. This CDR3 has 16 amino acids. V lost 8 bases and J lost 4; bases outside the gene matches: 13. Germline V lookup: CDR1 MRHNA, CDR2 SNTAGT. CDR3 residues: CASSFSGGLGADTQYF. In DNA, the CDR3 is TGTGCCAGCTCTTTTAGCGGGGGACTAGGTGCAGATACGCAGTATTTT.

The chain links TRBV11-2 to TRBJ2-7, with TRBD2 matching over 10 bases. V lost 5 bases, J lost 2 bases, and 6 bases stayed unmatched. Germline V CDR1 and CDR2: SGHAT, FQNNGV. This CDR3 is 15 amino acids long. Here the CDR3 DNA reads TGTGCCAGCAGCCAAGACACTAGCGGGACCTACGAGCAGTACTTC. Translation gives CASSQDTSGTYEQYF. Filled out from reference TRBV11-2 and TRBJ2-7, the complete variable domain reads EAGVAQSPRYKIIEKRQSVAFWCNPISGHATLYWYQQILGQGPKLLIQFQNNGVVDDSQLPKDRFSAERLKGVDSTLKIQPAKLEDSAVYLCASSQDTSGTYEQYFGPGTRLTVT.

The chain has TRBV9 and TRBJ2-1; 9 bases are shared with TRBD2. CDR3 length equals 17 residues. J gave up 6 bases and V 0 bases, and 10 bases lay outside the gene matches. CDR1 is SGDLS and CDR2 is YYNGEE in the germline V gene. CDR3 nucleotides: TGTGCCAGCAGCGTAGTATCCCAACTAGCGGGCCGCAATGAGCAGTTCTTC. This encodes CASSVVSQLAGRNEQFF.

This chain connects TRBV2 to TRBJ2-1, with D possibly TRBD2 on 6 matching bases. With 2 bases removed from V and 7 bases from J, the gap between germline ends came to 15 bases. In germline, CDR1 is SNHLY, CDR2 FYNNEI. This CDR3 contains 15 residues. CDR3 in DNA: TGTGCCAGCAGTGAACGCTGGGGGGTTTGGAATGAGCAGTTCTTC. Residues: CASSERWGVWNEQFF.

The J gene is TRBJ1-3, the V gene TRBV20-1, with D hard to call. V lost 4 bases to trimming and J lost 4 bases, with 5 bases between them. The CDR3 runs 11 residues. Germline values: CDR1 DFQATT, CDR2 SNEGSKA (reference sequence). The CDR3 DNA reads as TGCAGTGCTAAGCTAGGAAACACCATATATTTT. It codes for CSAKLGNTIYF.

The chain uses TRBV14 and TRBJ1-6; 8 nucleotides align to TRBD1. CDR1 SGHDN and CDR2 FVKESK come from the germline V gene. The V segment lost 1 base and the J segment 7 bases; nucleotides outside the gene matches: 9. The CDR3 has 17 residues. DNA of the CDR3: TGTGCCAGCAGCCAAGCCGAACACAGGGGGAGGAATTCACCCCTCCACTTT. Translating it yields CASSQAEHRGRNSPLHF.

DNA for the CDR3: TGTGCCAGCAGCTTAGCAGGGATAAATCAGCCCCAGCATTTT. Protein: CASSLAGINQPQHF. The chain carries TRBV13 and TRBJ1-5; tentatively, D is TRBD1 (5 bases). Germline CDR1 PRHDT, CDR2 FYEKMQ (reference sequence). Trimming shortened V by 1 base and J by 4 bases, and 8 bases separated the two germline ends. This CDR3 has 14 residues.

This clone was recorded only once. The chain has TRBV2 and TRBJ1-3, with D unresolved. This CDR3 is 14 amino acids long. Germline V gives CDR1 SNHLY, CDR2 FYNNEI. Trimming took 5 bases from V and 0 from J, leaving 8 bases between them. The CDR3 sequence: CASSLESSGNTIYF. The CDR3 DNA follows: TGTGCCAGCAGTCTTGAGAGCTCTGGAAACACCATATATTTT.

The rearrangement joins TRBV5-1 to TRBJ2-3; D is undetermined. This CDR3 has 12 amino acids. From germline, CDR1 is SGHRS and CDR2 YFSETQ. V shed 1 base and J shed 3 bases, with 3 bases lying between them. The CDR3 is CASSLYTDTQYF. CDR3 nucleotides: TGCGCCAGCAGCTTGTATACAGATACGCAGTATTTT. The full variable domain, its missing parts supplied by reference TRBV5-1 and TRBJ2-3, is KAGVTQTPRYLIKTRGQQVTLSCSPISGHRSVSWYQQTPGQGLQFLFEYFSETQRNKGNFPGRFSGRQFSNSRSEMNVSTLELGDSALYLCASSLYTDTQYFGPGTRLTVL.

The genes are TRBV19 and TRBJ1-1; 8 nucleotides agree with TRBD1. CDR3 length equals 14 residues. CDR1 is LNHDA and CDR2 is SQIVND in the germline V gene (reference sequence). With 7 bases clipped from V and 11 bases from J, the junction kept 15 bases outside the gene matches. CDR3 bases: TGTGCCAGTACCCTGGGGGACAGGAACGCGGGGGCTTTCTTT. Translating gives CASTLGDRNAGAFF.

This chain joins TRBV5-1 and TRBJ2-3; 8 nucleotides line up with TRBD1. The CDR3 extends over 15 amino acids. Germline-derived CDR1 and CDR2 are SGHRS and YFSETQ. The junction had 5 bases not matched to a gene; V was cut back by 4 bases and J by 1 base. CDR3 sequence reads: CASSLDRGRTDTQYF. The DNA of the CDR3 is TGCGCCAGCAGCCTAGACAGGGGACGCACAGATACGCAGTATTTT.

V gene TRBV7-3 combines with J gene TRBJ2-5, with 9 bases aligning to TRBD1. Trimming took 6 bases from V and 2 from J; bases not matched to a gene: 10. The germline V gene has CDR1 SGHTA and CDR2 FQGTGA. This CDR3 spans 16 amino acids. The CDR3 spells CASRSGQGSRQETQYF. The CDR3 nucleotides are TGTGCCAGCAGATCCGGACAGGGGAGCCGACAAGAGACCCAGTACTTC. The variable domain in full, completed from reference TRBV7-3 and TRBJ2-5, reads GAGVSQTPSNKVTEKGKYVELRCDPISGHTALYWYRQSLGQGPEFLIYFQGTGAADDSGLPNDRFFAVRPEGSVSTLKIQRTERGDSAVYLCASRSGQGSRQETQYFGPGTRLLVL.

The gene calls are TRBV11-3 and TRBJ2-1, with a tentative D call TRBD2 (5 bases). This CDR3 has 11 amino acids. V was cut by 5 bases and J by 7 bases, with 6 bases left in between. CDR1 and CDR2 (germline): SGHNT, YENEEA. CDR3 sequence: CASSRGNEQFF. The CDR3 nucleotides are TGTGCCAGCAGCCGGGGAAATGAGCAGTTCTTC.

Remarks on this clone: Other DNA variants within this sample encode the same CDR3. The chain carries TRBV19 and TRBJ1-5; the match to TRBD1 covers 8 bases. The CDR3 is 15 residues long. J was trimmed by 6 bases and V by 3 bases; bases with no gene match: 7. From germline, CDR1 is LNHDA and CDR2 SQIVND (reference sequence). The CDR3 sequence: CASSITGGWGQPQHF. DNA for the CDR3: TGTGCCAGTAGTATCACAGGGGGTTGGGGTCAGCCCCAGCATTTT.

J is TRBJ2-7 and V is TRBV30; a possible D gene is TRBD2 (6 bases). Trimming stripped 4 bases from V and 3 bases from J, with 16 bases between. Looked up from germline, CDR1 is GTSNPN and CDR2 is SVGIG (reference sequence). The CDR3 length is 14 residues. The CDR3 nucleotides are TGTGCCTGGACCCAAGGCGGAGGGAACTACGAGCAGTACTTC. Protein: CAWTQGGGNYEQYF.

Remarks on this clone: The junction shows a germline mismatch at one end, possibly a read error. This chain uses TRBV30 with TRBJ1-2; tentative D call: TRBD1 (6 bases). This CDR3 contains 13 residues. Germline V CDR1 and CDR2: GTSNPN, SVGIG (reference sequence). CDR3 sequence: CAWSTGWNYGYTF. DNA for the CDR3: TGTGCTTGGAGCACAGGGTGGAACTATGGCTACACCTTC.

In its sample, this clone was seen once. The chain couples TRBV7-9 to TRBJ1-2; 9 bases fit TRBD1. Germline V gene data show CDR1 as SEHNR and CDR2 as FQNEAQ (reference sequence). The length of the CDR3 is 14 residues. The junction had 4 bases not matched to a gene; V was cut back by 2 bases and J by 6 bases. CDR3 sequence (DNA): TGTGCCAGCAGCTTATGGGGACAGGGAGATGGCTACACCTTC. Amino acid sequence: CASSLWGQGDGYTF.

The V gene is TRBV6-1, the J gene TRBJ1-4, with 7 bases aligning to TRBD1. Germline CDR1 MNHNS, CDR2 SASEGT. The trim removed 2 bases at V and 8 bases at J, leaving 5 bases unmatched. This CDR3 region has 14 residues. DNA of the CDR3: TGTGCCAGCAGTGAAAAGGGGGCGGGAGAAAAACTGTTTTTT. As protein: CASSEKGAGEKLFF.

The V and J genes are TRBV6-5 and TRBJ1-2; weak D call: TRBD1 (5 bases). Germline CDR1 is MNHEY and CDR2 is SVGAGI. The CDR3 runs 14 residues. V shed 6 bases and J shed 5 bases, with 16 bases lying between them. CDR3 region: CASRANGEGYGYTF. CDR3 in DNA: TGTGCCAGCAGGGCCAATGGGGAGGGGTATGGCTACACCTTC.

In nucleotides, the CDR3 is TGTGCCAGCAGCTTAGAAGTCGCGAGGCAGTACTTC. The encoded protein is CASSLEVARQYF. The chain employs TRBV7-9 and TRBJ2-7; D uncertain. The germline V gene has CDR1 SEHNR and CDR2 FQNEAQ (reference sequence). V lost 1 base and J lost 9, with 10 bases in between. The CDR3 consists of 12 residues.